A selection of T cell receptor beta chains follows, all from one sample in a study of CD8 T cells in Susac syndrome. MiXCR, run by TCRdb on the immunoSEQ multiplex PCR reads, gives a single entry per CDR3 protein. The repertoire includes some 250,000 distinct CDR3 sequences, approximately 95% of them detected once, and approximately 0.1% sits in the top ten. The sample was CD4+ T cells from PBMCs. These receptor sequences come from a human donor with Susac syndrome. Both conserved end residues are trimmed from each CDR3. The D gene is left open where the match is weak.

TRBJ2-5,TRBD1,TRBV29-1,SVVQGSQETQY
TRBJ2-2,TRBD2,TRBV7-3,ASSSQPGLATGGELF
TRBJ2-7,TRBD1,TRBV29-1,SVEGGQGTEQY
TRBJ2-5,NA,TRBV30,AWSVTLALKETQY
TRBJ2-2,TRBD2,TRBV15,ATSRRLAGGPGELF
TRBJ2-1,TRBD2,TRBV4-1,ASSQITSGRLGEQF
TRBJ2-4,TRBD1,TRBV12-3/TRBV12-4,ASGSTGGSKNIQY
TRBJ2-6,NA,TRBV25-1,ASSSRTGANVLT
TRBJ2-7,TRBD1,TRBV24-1,ATSDRRTGLGYEQY
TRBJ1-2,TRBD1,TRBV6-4,ASSDSGQGGYT